A single T cell receptor beta chain is shown here with its context. Method: immunoSEQ multiplex PCR; TCRdb's copy keeps in-frame clones and lacks some. Here the sample spans tens of thousands of clones, about 90% being singletons. This entry comes from a study of blood T cell repertoires in COVID-19. The overall study: T cells, B-cell-depleted T cells, or PBMCs provided the cDNA or gDNA that served as material.

The CDR3 length is 16 residues. Trimming removed 1 base from V and 0 bases from J, with 10 bases in between. Germline CDR1 reads LNHDA; CDR2 reads SQIVND (reference sequence). The V and J genes are TRBV19 and TRBJ1-5, with D possibly TRBD1 on 5 matching bases. This clonotype was obtained from a human donor with active COVID-19. The donor label of this sample is uncertain. Sequences were obtained from peripheral blood. This CDR3 is CASSIGGGASNQPQHF. The DNA for the CDR3 is TGTGCCAGTAGTATAGGGGGAGGGGCTAGCAATCAGCCCCAGCATTTT.